This T cell receptor (beta chain) was captured by sequencing in a study of Graves' ophthalmopathy and Graves' hyperthyroidism. Study results and limitations: Blood also harbored most expanded thyroid clonotypes above 0.001 frequency.

The authors amplified TCR beta CDR3 regions, and they did so from RNA transcripts for repertoire sequencing. HTBI primers primed a first-round RT-PCR, and a second-round multiplex PCR followed. Each CDR3 protein gets one entry after TCRdb re-called the multiplex PCR reads with MiXCR. The sample shows about 370,000 distinct CDR3 sequences, approximately 17% of them seen only once. In its sample, this clonotype was seen many times. Its target is not known. CDR3 length equals 13 residues. V lost 0 bases and J 4 bases, leaving 7 bases between the germline ends. In germline, CDR1 is SGDLS, CDR2 YYNGEE. This chain uses TRBV9 with TRBJ2-5, with D perhaps matching TRBD2 (6 bases). The clonotype was recovered from an adult woman with stable Graves' hyperthyroidism. The sample comprised peripheral blood. CDR3 region: CASSVGDSETQYF. The CDR3 DNA is TGTGCCAGCAGCGTAGGGGACTCAGAGACCCAGTACTTC.